The sequence of this T cell receptor beta chain was determined in a study of cytomegalovirus exposure and HLA in healthy donors. Germline CDR1 and CDR2: MNHEY and SVGAGI. The CDR3 length is 16 residues. The ends lost 2 bases at V and 6 bases at J; junction bases unmatched: 9. The PCR had 60 Vbeta and 13 Jbeta primers. Repertoires were generated with immunoSEQ multiplex PCR, while TCRdb's copy carries only in-frame clones and drops some. The table includes 120,000 or so clones, roughly 80% detected once. The chain combines TRBV6-5 with TRBJ2-2, with 7 bases matching TRBD2. This clonotype was obtained from a woman in her 40s in good health and CMV-seropositive. Sequencing input: PBMCs. DNA for the CDR3: TGTGCCAGCAGTTACCACCTAGCGGAGAGTCCCGGGGAGCTGTTTTTT. It specifies CASSYHLAESPGELFF.